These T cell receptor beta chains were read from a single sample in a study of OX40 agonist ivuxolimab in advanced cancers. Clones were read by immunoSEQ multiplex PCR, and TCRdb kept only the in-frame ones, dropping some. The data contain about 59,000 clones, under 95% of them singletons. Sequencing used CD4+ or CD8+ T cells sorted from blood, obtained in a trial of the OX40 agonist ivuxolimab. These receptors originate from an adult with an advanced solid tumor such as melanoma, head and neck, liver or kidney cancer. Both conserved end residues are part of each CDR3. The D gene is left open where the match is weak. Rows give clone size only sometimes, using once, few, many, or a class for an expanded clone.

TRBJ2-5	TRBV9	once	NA	TGTGCCAGCAGCGTAGCGGGGGAACGTGAGCAGTACTTC	CASSVAGEREQYF
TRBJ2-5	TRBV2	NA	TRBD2	TGTGCCAGCAGACCGGGACTAGTAGAGACCCAGTACTTC	CASRPGLVETQYF
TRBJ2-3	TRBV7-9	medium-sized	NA	TGTGCCAGCAGCTCAACGTCTCGGGGGCGGGAACGCACAGATACGCAGTATTTT	CASSSTSRGRERTDTQYF
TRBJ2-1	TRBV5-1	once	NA	TGCGCCAGCAGCCTAGGCTCGGACGGGAACAATGAGCAGTTCTTC	CASSLGSDGNNEQFF
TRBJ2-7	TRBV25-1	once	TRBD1	TGTGCCAGCAGTGAACAGACAGGGACGCCCGAGCAGTACTTC	CASSEQTGTPEQYF
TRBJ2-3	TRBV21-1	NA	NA	TGTGCCAGCAGCAAAGCGGGACTAGCGGTTAGCACAGATACGCAGTATTTT	CASSKAGLAVSTDTQYF
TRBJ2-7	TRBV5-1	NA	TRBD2	TGCGCCAGCAGCCTAGGACTAGCGGGAGGCTTGGACGAGCAGTACTTC	CASSLGLAGGLDEQYF
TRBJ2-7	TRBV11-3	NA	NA	TGTGCCAGCAGCTTCCGACAGGGAGGGGACGAGCAGTACTTC	CASSFRQGGDEQYF
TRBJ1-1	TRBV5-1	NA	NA	TGCGCCAGCAGCTTAGGCTGGGTCCGAGGGGACACTGAAGCTTTCTTT	CASSLGWVRGDTEAFF
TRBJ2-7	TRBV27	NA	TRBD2	TGTGCCAGCAGTTTATTGGGCGGGAGCGCGAACGAGCAGTACTTC	CASSLLGGSANEQYF